Shown below are 23 T cell receptor beta chains from a single sample sequenced in a study of T cells in Graves' hyperthyroidism and ophthalmopathy. TCR beta CDR3 sequences were amplified from RNA transcripts. An initial round of RT-PCR targeting the TCR CDR3 relied on the HTBI primer set. TCRdb re-analysed the multiplex PCR reads in MiXCR, keeping a single row per CDR3 protein. The sample has roughly 840,000 distinct CDR3 sequences, over 35% seen once. Sequencing was carried out using blood. The source is a man aged 18 to 29 with Graves' hyperthyroidism.

This clonotype was counted between two and nine times. The gene calls are TRBV13 and TRBJ1-1; TRBD1 aligns across 7 bases. Losses at the gene ends were 0 bases for V and 5 bases for J; bases not matched to a gene: 3. The germline CDR1 and CDR2 sequences are PRHDT and FYEKMQ (reference sequence). This CDR3 has 14 amino acids. CDR3 sequence (DNA): TGTGCCAGCAGCTTAGGCAGGGGGAGGACTGAAGCTTTCTTT. Protein sequence: CASSLGRGRTEAFF.

Regarding this clonotype: A much larger clone differs from this one at a single base, so this may be a read error. This chain connects TRBV5-1 to TRBJ2-7; 9 positions agree with TRBD1. The CDR3 sequence is 14 residues long. From germline, CDR1 is SGHRS and CDR2 YFSETQ. The CDR3 is CASSLWGQGYGQYF. The CDR3, as DNA: TGCGCCAGCAGCTTGTGGGGACAGGGATACGGGCAGTACTTC.

The V call is TRBV7-9, the J call TRBJ2-7; 8 bases fit TRBD1. V lost 5 bases to trimming and J lost 9 bases; unmatched junction nucleotides: 9. CDR1 and CDR2 from the germline V gene are SEHNR and FQNEAQ (reference sequence). The CDR3 length is 13 residues. CDR3 bases: TGTGCCAGCAGCGTAGAGGGACAGGCTTGGCAGTACTTC. Translated, it gives CASSVEGQAWQYF.

This clonotype was picked up many times. As DNA, the CDR3 is TGCAGCGTTGAATGGGGGGATAATGAAAAACTGTTTTTT. This translates into CSVEWGDNEKLFF. The chain recombines TRBV29-1 with TRBJ1-4, with a weak D call TRBD1 (5 bases). CDR1 SQVTM and CDR2 ANQGSEA come from the germline V gene. CDR3 size: 13 residues. Trimming took 2 bases from V and 4 from J, leaving 8 bases between them. The whole variable domain, filled in from reference TRBV29-1 and TRBJ1-4, reads SAVISQKPSRDICQRGTSLTIQCQVDSQVTMMFWYRQQPGQSLTLIATANQGSEATYESGFVIDKFPISRPNLTFSTLTVSNMSPEDSSIYLCSVEWGDNEKLFFGSGTQLSVL.

The chain uses TRBV10-3 and TRBJ2-7; D perhaps matches TRBD2 (6 bases). The CDR3 totals 13 residues. V was clipped by 2 bases and J by 3 bases, with 8 bases between them. CDR1 and CDR2 from the germline V gene are ENHRY and SYGVKD. CDR3 in amino acids: CAISEGGYYEQYF. CDR3 coding DNA: TGTGCCATCAGTGAGGGAGGGTACTACGAGCAGTACTTC.

J is TRBJ2-7 and V is TRBV7-9; D is undetermined. The CDR3 has 16 residues. Germline V gene data show CDR1 as SEHNR and CDR2 as FQNEAQ (reference sequence). V was pared by 1 base and J by 3 bases, with 16 bases between. CDR3 amino acids: CASSLGLGMLGYEQYF. CDR3 DNA: TGTGCCAGCAGCTTAGGACTGGGGATGTTGGGCTACGAGCAGTACTTC.

This clonotype was observed a few times. The genes are TRBV6-6 and TRBJ1-6; a weak D match, TRBD1 (6 bases). V lost 8 bases and J 9 bases, leaving 23 bases between the germline ends. Germline values: CDR1 MNHNY, CDR2 SVGAGI (reference sequence). The CDR3 totals 16 residues. CDR3 in amino acids: CASAQEPRGLGSPLHF. In DNA, the CDR3 is TGTGCCAGCGCGCAAGAACCCAGGGGACTTGGTTCACCCCTCCACTTT.

This clonotype was seen more than once but under ten times. The chain couples TRBV20-1 to TRBJ1-5, with D perhaps matching TRBD1 (5 bases). The CDR3 runs 15 residues. The V end lost 0 bases, the J end lost 2 bases, and 11 bases lay between the germline ends. Germline CDR1 is DFQATT and CDR2 is SNEGSKA (reference sequence). CDR3: CSAREKGMGNQPQHF. Here the CDR3 DNA reads TGCAGTGCTAGAGAGAAGGGGATGGGCAATCAGCCCCAGCATTTT.

The sample holds a few counts of this clonotype. The chain links TRBV20-1 to TRBJ2-7; 8 bases agree with TRBD2. CDR3 size: 14 residues. CDR1 and CDR2 (germline): DFQATT, SNEGSKA (reference sequence). The J segment lost 6 bases and the V segment lost 1 base, leaving 8 bases of the junction unmatched. The CDR3 is CSARALAGGSEQYF. The CDR3 region has the DNA TGCAGTGCTAGAGCACTCGCGGGAGGTTCCGAGCAGTACTTC.

CDR3 amino acids: CSARAASYRGSGDEQFF. In nucleotides, the CDR3 is TGCAGTGCTAGAGCCGCCAGCTACCGAGGCAGTGGGGATGAGCAGTTCTTC. V and J are TRBV20-1 and TRBJ2-1; D unclear. Germline CDR1 and CDR2: DFQATT and SNEGSKA (reference sequence). Trimming left V 1 base short and J 8 bases short, with 24 bases between. This CDR3 has 17 residues.

A remark on this clonotype: At one end, the junction sequence differs from germline, possibly due to a read error. This chain uses TRBV24-1 with TRBJ2-6, with TRBD2 matching 8 bases. The germline V gene encodes CDR1 KGHDR and CDR2 SFDVKD. The CDR3 is made up of 14 amino acids. The DNA of the CDR3 is TGTGCCACCAGTGATTCCGGGGGGGCCGACGTCCTGACTTTC. Translation gives CATSDSGGADVLTF.

Only a few counts were recorded for this clonotype. V is TRBV11-1 and J is TRBJ2-7, with TRBD1 matching over 7 bases. The CDR3 spans 14 residues. CDR1 SGHAT and CDR2 FQDESV come from the germline V gene (reference sequence). With V trimmed by 5 bases and J by 1 base, 5 bases remained unmatched. CDR3 bases: TGTGCCAGCAGCCCGTTGGACAGGTCCTACGAGCAGTACTTC. This sequence encodes CASSPLDRSYEQYF.

The V gene is TRBV12-3 or TRBV12-4, the J gene TRBJ1-3, with D uncertain. The CDR3 loop spans 14 amino acids. Trimming stripped 5 bases from V and 2 bases from J, with 10 bases between. The CDR3 bases are TGTGCCAGCAGTCCAGCAGCCACTGGAAACACCATATATTTT. Encoded protein: CASSPAATGNTIYF.

This clonotype was found a few times. This chain uses TRBV7-2 with TRBJ2-7; 9 positions agree with TRBD2. The CDR3 has 18 residues. The V gene end was trimmed by 0 bases and the J gene end by 4 bases; junction bases not matched to a gene: 13. Per germline, CDR1 SGHTA and CDR2 FQGNSA. This CDR3 is CASSLALVGGGAGYEQYF. In nucleotides, the CDR3 is TGTGCCAGCAGCTTAGCGCTTGTTGGCGGGGGGGCAGGGTACGAGCAGTACTTC.

This clonotype came up once. This sequence joins TRBV6-9 and TRBJ1-1; 12 positions match TRBD1. Germline CDR1 and CDR2: MNHGY and SVAAGI. Germline trimming cut 6 bases from V and 3 bases from J; bases unmatched to any gene: 8. The CDR3 is 16 amino acids. In nucleotides, the CDR3 is TGTGCCAGCAGGTCCGGGACAGGGGGCACGGACACTGAAGCTTTCTTT. Translation: CASRSGTGGTDTEAFF.

Of note for this clonotype: A read error is likely, as this CDR3 ends without the conserved phenylalanine or tryptophan. This chain uses TRBV19 with TRBJ1-1, with D perhaps TRBD1 (6 bases). Germline lookup yields CDR1 LNHDA and CDR2 SQIVND (reference sequence). This CDR3 is built from 12 residues. V lost 10 bases and J lost 3, with 12 bases in between. DNA of the CDR3: TGTGCCACCTTACAGGGACACACTGAAGCTTTCCTT. It specifies CATLQGHTEAFL.

J is TRBJ2-3 and V is TRBV20-1, with D perhaps matching TRBD1 or TRBD2 (5 bases each). The V end was cut by 0 bases, the J end by 7 bases, with 14 bases between. Germline values: CDR1 DFQATT, CDR2 SNEGSKA (reference sequence). CDR3 length: 14 residues. The CDR3, as DNA: TGCAGTGCTAGAGATAGGGGCAAGACTAATACGCAGTATTTT. Protein product: CSARDRGKTNTQYF.

About this clonotype itself: Since a much larger clone is just one base distant, this may be a read error. The rearrangement uses TRBV24-1 and TRBJ1-4; D unclear. V was clipped by 3 bases and J by 6 bases, with 16 bases between them. The V gene's germline CDR1 is KGHDR and CDR2 SFDVKD. The CDR3 covers 16 residues. This chain's CDR3 is CATSDSRPGAYEKLFF. DNA for the CDR3: TGTGCCACCAGTGATAGCCGCCCGGGAGCGTATGAAAAACTGTTTTTT.

The chain couples TRBV12-3 or TRBV12-4 to TRBJ1-5; TRBD1 might be the D (5 bases). Trimming shortened V by 2 bases and J by 3 bases, and 11 bases separated the two germline ends. The CDR3 runs 15 residues. DNA for the CDR3: TGTGCCAGCAGTTTAAACGGGGACTCCAATCAGCCCCAGCATTTT. It encodes CASSLNGDSNQPQHF.

This clonotype was seen at least ten times. This chain uses TRBV5-1 with TRBJ1-1; D is uncertain. Germline-derived CDR1 and CDR2 are SGHRS and YFSETQ. V was shortened by 0 bases and J by 0 bases, with 6 bases between the two germline ends. CDR3 length equals 14 residues. CDR3 nucleotides: TGCGCCAGCAGCTTGGCAGCCATGAACACTGAAGCTTTCTTT. Residues: CASSLAAMNTEAFF.

V usage is TRBV20-1 and J usage is TRBJ1-5; TRBD1 matches at 7 bases. This CDR3 comprises 14 residues. With 5 bases clipped from V and 6 bases from J, the junction kept 10 bases outside the gene matches. CDR1 and CDR2 (germline): DFQATT, SNEGSKA (reference sequence). CDR3 in DNA: TGCAGTGCTGAGGGGCAGGGGGTTACTCAGCCCCAGCATTTT. Translating gives CSAEGQGVTQPQHF.

This clonotype was seen ten or more times. V gene TRBV10-2 combines with J gene TRBJ1-5; 9 positions match TRBD1. Germline trimming cut 8 bases from V and 3 bases from J; bases unmatched to any gene: 5. This CDR3 is built from 14 residues. Germline-derived CDR1 and CDR2 are WSHSY and SAAADI. DNA of the CDR3: TGCGCCAGCCGAGGACAGGGGAACAATCAGCCCCAGCATTTT. It encodes CASRGQGNNQPQHF.

In its sample, this clonotype was seen many times. The chain uses TRBV2 and TRBJ1-5; the D is unclear. The germline V and J ends were trimmed by 1 base and 4 bases, with 8 bases remaining between them. This CDR3 is built from 14 residues. Germline values: CDR1 SNHLY, CDR2 FYNNEI. This CDR3 reads CASSEGFRNQPQHF. CDR3 DNA: TGTGCCAGCAGTGAAGGGTTCAGAAATCAGCCCCAGCATTTT.